Here is one T cell receptor beta chain with its context. This sample stems from a study of technical replicates of blood from four donors. Assay used: immunoSEQ multiplex PCR; TCRdb lists only in-frame clones, some missing. The sample yields some 77,000 clones, roughly 90% seen once. Germline V gene lookup returns CDR1 PRHDT and CDR2 FYEKMQ (reference sequence). The CDR3 runs 16 residues. V gave up 4 bases and J gave up 3 bases, with 19 bases separating them. The origin of this receptor is a human donor in good health. The chain couples TRBV13 to TRBJ2-7; TRBD2 is a possible D gene (6 bases). What was sequenced was T cells isolated from PBMCs. CDR3 bases: TGTGCCAGCAGCTCGACCCTTGATAGCGGACTCTACGAGCAGTACTTC. It encodes CASSSTLDSGLYEQYF. Combining the CDR3 with reference TRBV13 and TRBJ2-7 gives the whole variable domain AAGVIQSPRHLIKEKRETATLKCYPIPRHDTVYWYQQGPGQDPQFLISFYEKMQSDKGSIPDRFSAQQFSDYHSELNMSSLELGDSALYFCASSSTLDSGLYEQYFGPGTRLTVT.